The 18 T cell receptor beta chains below all came from one sample that was sequenced in a study of T cell repertoires in cytomegalovirus infection. One entry per CDR3 protein results from TCRdb running MiXCR on the reads. The repertoire includes fewer than 250,000 distinct CDR3 sequences, roughly 20% of them detected once, and roughly 20% sits in the top ten. Sequencing input: CD8+ T cells from PBMCs. The receptors come from a human donor in good health (CMV status not recorded). Some clones in this sample may be carry-over from other donors' samples.

This clonotype was recorded at least ten times. The genes are TRBV7-8 and TRBJ2-7, with 7 bases matching TRBD2. The V gene's germline CDR1 is SGHVS and CDR2 FQNEAQ. This CDR3 spans 14 amino acids. V shed 4 bases and J 3 bases; nucleotides not matched to a gene: 6. The CDR3 DNA reads TGTGCCAGCAGCTCGTCACCGGGGGGCTACGAGCAGTACTTC. This translates into CASSSSPGGYEQYF.

A few counts support this clonotype. J is TRBJ2-1 and V is TRBV20-1; 10 bases fit TRBD2. Trimming cost V 0 bases and J 10 bases; bases outside gene matches: 12. The CDR3 is made up of 16 amino acids. Per germline, CDR1 DFQATT and CDR2 SNEGSKA (reference sequence). CDR3 sequence reads: CSARDVQRGGGVEQFF. The CDR3 nucleotides read TGCAGTGCTAGAGATGTCCAGCGGGGGGGCGGAGTAGAGCAGTTCTTC.

This clonotype has ten or more counts. V is TRBV2 and J is TRBJ2-5; 14 nucleotides line up with TRBD2. J was trimmed by 1 base and V by 1 base; bases with no gene match: 11. The CDR3 has 20 residues. CDR1 and CDR2 from the germline V gene are SNHLY and FYNNEI. The DNA of the CDR3 is TGTGCCAGCAGTGAAGGCCCCGGACTAGCGGGGGGTACTACCCAAGAGACCCAGTACTTC. It encodes CASSEGPGLAGGTTQETQYF. The full variable domain, with the rest looked up from reference TRBV2 and TRBJ2-5, is EPEVTQTPSHQVTQMGQEVILRCVPISNHLYFYWYRQILGQKVEFLVSFYNNEISEKSEIFDDQFSVERPDGSNFTLKIRSTKLEDSAMYFCASSEGPGLAGGTTQETQYFGPGTRLLVL.

In this sample, this clonotype turned up many times. This chain joins TRBV25-1 and TRBJ2-7; the match to TRBD1 covers 7 bases. Germline CDR1 is MGHDK and CDR2 is SYGVNS. V trimming: 4 bases; J trimming: 5 bases; junction bases outside the gene matches: 5. The CDR3 consists of 13 residues. DNA of the CDR3: TGTGCCAGCAGTGGACAGGGTGTCCACGAGCAGTACTTC. Translated, it gives CASSGQGVHEQYF.

This clonotype was picked up many times. This chain joins TRBV7-9 and TRBJ2-7; TRBD1 matches 7 bases. CDR3 length: 17 residues. J lost 1 base, V lost 1 base, and 10 bases had no gene match. Germline V gene sequence: CDR1 SEHNR, CDR2 FQNEAQ (reference sequence). CDR3 in amino acids: CASSLGDGTAHSYEQYF. The CDR3 nucleotides are TGTGCCAGCAGCTTAGGAGACGGGACAGCCCATTCCTACGAGCAGTACTTC. The full variable domain, its missing parts supplied by reference TRBV7-9 and TRBJ2-7, is DTGVSQNPRHKITKRGQNVTFRCDPISEHNRLYWYRQTLGQGPEFLTYFQNEAQLEKSRLLSDRFSAERPKGSFSTLEIQRTEQGDSAMYLCASSLGDGTAHSYEQYFGPGTRLTVT.

The gene calls are TRBV7-9 and TRBJ1-1; TRBD1 is a possible D gene (5 bases). Germline V lookup: CDR1 SEHNR, CDR2 FQNEAQ (reference sequence). Between the trimmed V and J ends, which lost 2 bases and 0 bases, there was a span of 13 bases. The CDR3 length is 16 residues. The CDR3 is CASSLRAQGMNTEAFF. The DNA for the CDR3 is TGTGCCAGCAGCTTAAGGGCCCAGGGCATGAACACTGAAGCTTTCTTT. Full variable domain (rest looked up from reference TRBV7-9 and TRBJ1-1): DTGVSQNPRHKITKRGQNVTFRCDPISEHNRLYWYRQTLGQGPEFLTYFQNEAQLEKSRLLSDRFSAERPKGSFSTLEIQRTEQGDSAMYLCASSLRAQGMNTEAFFGQGTRLTVV.

Ten or more counts support this clonotype. V and J are TRBV7-7 and TRBJ2-2; no definite D call. Trimming stripped 4 bases from V and 0 bases from J, with 12 bases between. Germline V gives CDR1 SSHAT, CDR2 FNYEAQ (reference sequence). The CDR3 is made up of 16 amino acids. The CDR3 here is CASSSRSTPNTGELFF. The CDR3 DNA reads as TGTGCCAGCAGCTCCCGATCGACACCGAACACCGGGGAGCTGTTTTTT. Variable domain in full (rest from reference TRBV7-7 and TRBJ2-2): GAGVSQSPRYKVTKRGQDVTLRCDPISSHATLYWYQQALGQGPEFLTYFNYEAQPDKSGLPSDRFSAERPEGSISTLTIQRTEQRDSAMYRCASSSRSTPNTGELFFGEGSRLTVL.

The rearrangement joins TRBV2 to TRBJ2-2; D might be TRBD1 or TRBD2, each matching 5 bases. This CDR3 contains 15 residues. V lost 7 bases to trimming and J lost 0 bases, with 12 bases between them. Germline V gene lookup returns CDR1 SNHLY and CDR2 FYNNEI. In DNA, the CDR3 is TGTGCCAGCACAGATAGGGGACCGAACACCGGGGAGCTGTTTTTT. Residues: CASTDRGPNTGELFF. The full variable domain, in which reference TRBV2 and TRBJ2-2 provide the parts outside the CDR3, is EPEVTQTPSHQVTQMGQEVILRCVPISNHLYFYWYRQILGQKVEFLVSFYNNEISEKSEIFDDQFSVERPDGSNFTLKIRSTKLEDSAMYFCASTDRGPNTGELFFGEGSRLTVL.

This clonotype was counted many times. The V and J genes are TRBV12-3 or TRBV12-4 and TRBJ1-5, with D tentatively TRBD1 (6 bases). V shed 3 bases and J shed 5 bases, with 11 bases lying between them. The CDR3 sequence is 14 residues long. The CDR3 is CASSLGGADQPQHF. CDR3 DNA sequence: TGTGCCAGCAGTTTGGGGGGGGCGGATCAGCCCCAGCATTTT.

The DNA of the CDR3 is TGTGCCAGCAGCTTAGGCGGGGGGGCTCACAATGAGCAGTTCTTC. Amino acids: CASSLGGGAHNEQFF. V and J are TRBV7-2 and TRBJ2-1; TRBD2 matches at 9 bases. CDR3 length equals 15 residues. Germline values: CDR1 SGHTA, CDR2 FQGNSA. The ends lost 1 base at V and 5 bases at J; junction bases unmatched: 3.

In the case of this clonotype: This sequence may be a read error, since a much larger clone differs from it by one base. The rearrangement uses TRBV12-3 or TRBV12-4 and TRBJ2-1; TRBD2 aligns across 10 bases. The CDR3 runs 14 residues. The V and J ends lost 2 bases and 7 bases, in that order; junction bases with no gene match: 2. This CDR3 is CASSLSGGANEQFF. CDR3 in DNA: TGTGCCAGCAGTTTAAGCGGGGGGGCGAATGAGCAGTTCTTC.

V and J are TRBV28 and TRBJ2-2; TRBD1 matches at 7 bases. V was pared by 4 bases and J by 7 bases, with 12 bases of the junction left unmatched. In germline, CDR1 is MDHEN, CDR2 SYDVKM. The length of the CDR3 is 16 residues. In DNA, the CDR3 is TGTGCCAGCAGTTCCCTTGGCAGGGGGTCTGGCGGGGAGCTGTTTTTT. Its translation: CASSSLGRGSGGELFF.

This clonotype appeared a few times. At one of its ends the junction is not consistent with the germline gene, which may arise from a read error. The gene calls are TRBV9 and TRBJ1-1, with a possible D match to TRBD1 (5 bases). Germline assignment: CDR1 SGDLS and CDR2 YYNGEE. The length of the CDR3 is 11 residues. This chain's CDR3 is CASIAGTAASF. The CDR3 nucleotides read TGTGCCAGCATCGCAGGGACCGCTGCCTCCTTT.

This clonotype was found a few times. The V call is TRBV5-1, the J call TRBJ1-1; D is possibly TRBD1 (5 bases). The CDR3 runs to 14 residues. Trimming took 0 bases from V and 4 from J, leaving 10 bases between them. The V gene's germline CDR1 is SGHRS and CDR2 YFSETQ. The CDR3 region is CASSLDRSGTEAFF. CDR3 nucleotide sequence: TGCGCCAGCAGCTTGGACAGGTCGGGCACTGAAGCTTTCTTT. Variable domain in full (rest from reference TRBV5-1 and TRBJ1-1): KAGVTQTPRYLIKTRGQQVTLSCSPISGHRSVSWYQQTPGQGLQFLFEYFSETQRNKGNFPGRFSGRQFSNSRSEMNVSTLELGDSALYLCASSLDRSGTEAFFGQGTRLTVV.

The rearrangement joins TRBV28 to TRBJ1-3, with a tentative D call TRBD1 (6 bases). Deletions cut 4 bases from V and 0 bases from J, with 7 bases between. Germline V lookup: CDR1 MDHEN, CDR2 SYDVKM. The CDR3 extends over 14 amino acids. The DNA of the CDR3 is TGTGCCAGCAGTTGGGACAACTCTGGAAACACCATATATTTT. Its protein product is CASSWDNSGNTIYF.

V usage is TRBV2 and J usage is TRBJ1-4; D is undetermined. The CDR3 is made up of 14 amino acids. In germline, CDR1 is SNHLY, CDR2 FYNNEI. With 3 bases removed from V and 5 bases from J, the gap between germline ends came to 10 bases. CDR3 in DNA: TGTGCCAGCAGTGAGCCGGGCGAAAATGAAAAACTGTTTTTT. This gives the protein CASSEPGENEKLFF.

This clonotype was picked up a small number of times. The rearrangement uses TRBV7-4 and TRBJ1-2; D is uncertain. Trimming removed 8 bases from V and 5 bases from J, with 9 bases in between. The CDR3 covers 11 residues. From germline, CDR1 is SGHVT and CDR2 SQSDAQ. Here the CDR3 reads CASDPGYGYTF. The CDR3 DNA sequence: TGTGCCAGCGACCCGGGTTATGGCTACACCTTC.

The V and J genes are TRBV7-6 and TRBJ2-7, with 7 bases matching TRBD1. Unmatched junction bases numbered 8, after V lost 5 bases and J lost 1 base. Germline V gene data show CDR1 as SGHVS and CDR2 as FNYEAQ. The CDR3 has 15 amino acids. CDR3 amino acids: CASSLPTGWSYEQYF. In nucleotides, the CDR3 is TGTGCCAGCAGCCTTCCGACAGGGTGGTCCTACGAGCAGTACTTC.